The source of this TCR beta chain is a study of blood T cell repertoires in COVID-19. On the study more broadly: The study drew acute and convalescent COVID-19 samples from the United States, Italy and Spain. The cDNA or gDNA used as material had been derived from T cells, B-cell-depleted T cells, or PBMCs.

Per the original methods: Amplifying reference gene primers gave estimates of nucleated cell counts. Produced via immunoSEQ multiplex PCR; TCRdb's table is partial and in-frame only. V and J calls and clone size are those listed in that table; D and trimming were worked out from the DNA. The sample lists 95,000 to 110,000 clones, around 88% occurring once. V lost 4 bases and J lost 3; bases outside the gene matches: 9. CDR3 length: 16 amino acids. Germline assignment: CDR1 SGHTA and CDR2 FQGNSA. The chain uses TRBV7-2 and TRBJ2-7, with TRBD2 matching 10 bases. This TCR was recovered from a human donor in a cohort sampled during active COVID-19. The material sequenced was peripheral blood. The CDR3 here is CASSSYLAGVSYEQYF. Written as DNA, the CDR3 is TGTGCCAGCAGCTCCTATCTAGCGGGGGTTAGCTACGAGCAGTACTTC.